The rows below give T cell receptor beta chains drawn from one sample of a study of human T cells and chemical hapten exposure. TCRdb reanalysed the RACE reads using MiXCR and keeps one entry per CDR3 protein. This sample has about 350,000 distinct CDR3 sequences, with roughly 6.3% found just once. The sequences come from whole blood, collected in connection with sensitization to the hapten diphenylcyclopropenone (DPC). The receptors stem from a woman between 18 and 30 years old with alopecia areata. Some clones in this sample may be carry-over from other donors' samples. The CDR3 runs from the conserved cysteine through the conserved F or W. A D gene is named only where the DNA matches it firmly. Not all rows give a size; the values are once, few, many and, for expanded clones, a class.

j_call cdr3_length d_call clone_size v_call cdr3_aa cdr3_nt
TRBJ2-3 17 TRBD1 few TRBV5-4 CASSSMSSGGPTDTQYF TGTGCCAGCAGCTCCATGTCGTCAGGGGGCCCCACAGATACGCAGTATTTT
TRBJ1-2 20 TRBD1 many TRBV5-6 CASSFPEGQGSLLANYGYTF TGTGCCAGCAGCTTCCCTGAGGGACAGGGGTCCCTTCTAGCTAACTATGGCTACACCTTC
TRBJ1-1 12 NA NA TRBV21-1 CASSKVTVGPFF TGTGCCAGCAGCAAAGTAACCGTCGGACCTTTCTTT
TRBJ2-7 14 NA NA TRBV6-2/TRBV6-3 CASSSDWARYEQYF TGTGCCAGCAGTTCGGACTGGGCCAGATACGAGCAGTACTTC
TRBJ1-5 14 NA few TRBV7-2 CASSRTRGNQPQHF TGTGCCAGCAGCCGAACCAGGGGTAATCAGCCCCAGCATTTT
TRBJ2-7 13 NA NA TRBV6-1 CASSEAGYYEQNF TGTGCCAGCAGTGAAGCAGGGTACTACGAGCAGAACTTC
TRBJ2-4 16 TRBD1 NA TRBV27 CASSSGQGAGKNIQYF TGTGCCAGCAGTTCCGGACAGGGGGCTGGCAAAAACATTCAGTACTTC
TRBJ1-5 14 NA many TRBV2 CASIEQNSNQPQHF TGTGCCAGCATCGAACAGAATAGCAATCAGCCCCAGCATTTT
TRBJ1-5 13 NA NA TRBV6-6 CASMEGGAQPQHF TGTGCCAGCATGGAGGGGGGGGCTCAGCCCCAGCATTTT
TRBJ1-1 13 NA NA TRBV29-1 CSVTTQGGTEAFF TGCAGCGTGACCACGCAGGGAGGGACTGAAGCTTTCTTT
TRBJ1-1 13 NA many TRBV5-6 CASSYVLGTEAFF TGTGCCAGCAGCTACGTCTTAGGCACTGAAGCTTTCTTT
TRBJ1-1 15 NA many TRBV4-3 CASSQASGILAEAFF TGCGCCAGCAGCCAAGCGTCCGGGATTTTGGCTGAAGCTTTCTTT
TRBJ2-1 17 TRBD2 few TRBV7-6 CASSLVYRTSSYNEQFF TGTGCCAGCAGCTTAGTCTACAGGACTAGCTCCTACAATGAGCAGTTCTTC
TRBJ2-3 14 NA many TRBV6-5 CASSYSTNGGTQYF TGTGCCAGCAGTTACTCAACAAATGGTGGTACGCAGTATTTT
TRBJ1-6 15 TRBD1 many TRBV7-9 CASTQGDRVNSPLHF TGTGCCAGCACCCAAGGGGACAGGGTTAATTCACCCCTCCACTTT
TRBJ1-2 15 TRBD1 few TRBV5-1 CASSLEPTGWDGYTF TGCGCCAGCAGCTTGGAACCGACAGGGTGGGATGGCTACACCTTC
TRBJ1-5 17 NA few TRBV20-1 CSALPVVGPYSNQPQHF TGCAGTGCCCTACCGGTCGTGGGGCCTTATAGCAATCAGCCCCAGCATTTT
TRBJ2-7 15 NA many TRBV20-1 CSAEARGESSYEQYF TGCAGTGCCGAGGCACGGGGCGAAAGCTCCTACGAGCAGTACTTC
TRBJ1-2 13 TRBD1 few TRBV29-1 CSVNKQGRRGYTF TGCAGCGTCAATAAACAGGGGAGGAGAGGCTACACCTTC
TRBJ1-5 14 NA many TRBV6-2/TRBV6-3 CASSYGSENQPQHF TGTGCCAGCAGTTACGGGTCAGAAAATCAGCCCCAGCATTTT
TRBJ1-2 14 NA many TRBV6-5 CASSYSGQSYGYTF TGTGCCAGCAGTTACTCAGGACAGTCCTATGGCTACACCTTC
TRBJ2-1 12 NA many TRBV20-1 CSARRSDNEQFF TGCAGTGCTAGAAGGTCCGACAATGAGCAGTTCTTC
TRBJ2-5 14 NA few TRBV12-3/TRBV12-4 CASSLRTSEETQYF TGTGCCAGCAGCTTGAGGACATCCGAAGAGACCCAGTACTTC
TRBJ1-1 17 TRBD1 few TRBV5-4 CASSQDPGQGVDTEAFF TGCGCCAGCAGCCAGGACCCGGGACAGGGGGTTGACACTGAAGCTTTCTTT
TRBJ1-6 13 NA many TRBV27 CASSFGGGADLHF TGTGCCAGCAGTTTTGGGGGCGGAGCTGACCTCCACTTT
TRBJ2-3 15 NA many TRBV6-5 CASGSGGVSTDTQYF TGTGCCAGCGGATCCGGCGGGGTGAGCACAGATACGCAGTATTTT
TRBJ2-2 15 TRBD2 NA TRBV20-1 CSAREAGGPTGELFF TGCAGTGCTAGAGAGGCGGGGGGGCCCACCGGGGAGCTGTTTTTT
TRBJ2-3 13 TRBD2 NA TRBV10-3 CAIGGGSTDTQYF TGTGCCATCGGCGGGGGTTCCACAGATACGCAGTATTTT
TRBJ1-6 17 TRBD1 NA TRBV20-1 CSARAAGGVSYNSPLHF TGCAGTGCTAGAGCCGCAGGGGGTGTATCCTATAATTCACCCCTCCACTTT
TRBJ2-5 13 NA NA TRBV5-6 CASSPDFQETQYF TGTGCCAGCAGCCCCGACTTCCAAGAGACCCAGTACTTC
TRBJ1-1 14 TRBD1 few TRBV28 CASSQPRDSTEAFF TGTGCCAGCAGCCAACCACGGGACAGCACTGAAGCTTTCTTT
TRBJ1-4 13 NA many TRBV12-3/TRBV12-4 CASTTYGDEKLFF TGTGCCAGCACCACCTATGGAGATGAAAAACTGTTTTTT
TRBJ1-1 17 TRBD1 many TRBV24-1 CATSDPKGQGVNTEAFF TGTGCCACCAGTGACCCTAAGGGACAGGGAGTGAACACTGAAGCTTTCTTT
TRBJ2-7 19 NA many TRBV5-1 CASSLAELVPGTRAYEQYF TGCGCCAGCAGCTTGGCCGAGTTAGTACCCGGGACAAGAGCCTACGAGCAGTACTTC
TRBJ2-5 15 TRBD1 many TRBV5-1 CASSPGQTFQETQYF TGCGCCAGCAGCCCGGGACAGACCTTCCAAGAGACCCAGTACTTC
TRBJ2-1 17 TRBD2 few TRBV18 CASSPRPSGGAGNEQFF TGTGCCAGCTCTCCCAGGCCCAGCGGGGGGGCAGGGAATGAGCAGTTCTTC
TRBJ1-6 13 NA many TRBV12-3/TRBV12-4 CASSLAAEGSLHF TGTGCCAGCAGTTTAGCCGCAGAAGGATCACTCCACTTT
TRBJ2-7 13 NA few TRBV4-2 CASSQVVGHEQYF TGTGCCAGCAGCCAAGTAGTAGGACACGAGCAGTACTTC
TRBJ1-1 14 NA NA TRBV2 CASRRTVGNTEAFF TGTGCCAGCAGGCGGACAGTGGGGAACACTGAAGCTTTCTTT
TRBJ2-3 14 NA many TRBV7-6 CASTQYAGTDTQYF TGTGCCAGCACCCAGTATGCGGGAACAGATACGCAGTATTTT
TRBJ1-6 15 NA many TRBV4-1 CASSHIGDVNSPLHF TGCGCCAGCAGCCATATTGGGGACGTAAATTCACCCCTCCACTTT
TRBJ2-3 14 NA many TRBV29-1 CSVGPGGFTDTQYF TGCAGCGTTGGCCCCGGGGGATTCACAGATACGCAGTATTTT
TRBJ2-7 15 TRBD1 NA TRBV5-6 CASSEGQGAIYEQYF TGTGCCAGCAGCGAAGGACAGGGGGCGATTTACGAGCAGTACTTC
TRBJ1-2 12 NA many TRBV2 CASRPNSYGYTF TGTGCCAGCAGACCCAACAGCTATGGCTACACCTTC
TRBJ2-7 14 TRBD1 few TRBV12-3/TRBV12-4 CASSDDRAPYEQYF TGTGCCAGCAGCGACGACAGGGCACCCTACGAGCAGTACTTC
TRBJ2-1 14 NA NA TRBV18 CASSPVQGQGEQFF TGTGCCAGCTCACCGGTCCAGGGGCAGGGTGAGCAGTTCTTC
TRBJ2-2 16 NA NA TRBV10-3 CAISDYGGPNTGELFF TGTGCCATCAGTGATTACGGGGGCCCGAACACCGGGGAGCTGTTTTTT
TRBJ1-1 13 TRBD1 many TRBV3-1 CASSQRQGLSAFF TGTGCCAGCAGCCAAAGACAGGGCCTGTCGGCTTTCTTT
TRBJ2-7 15 NA few TRBV6-2/TRBV6-3 CASSYGTREPYEQYF TGTGCCAGCAGTTACGGCACCCGGGAGCCCTACGAGCAGTACTTC
TRBJ2-3 16 NA NA TRBV25-1 CASSEFGVARTDTQYF TGTGCCAGCAGTGAATTTGGGGTAGCCCGCACAGATACGCAGTATTTT